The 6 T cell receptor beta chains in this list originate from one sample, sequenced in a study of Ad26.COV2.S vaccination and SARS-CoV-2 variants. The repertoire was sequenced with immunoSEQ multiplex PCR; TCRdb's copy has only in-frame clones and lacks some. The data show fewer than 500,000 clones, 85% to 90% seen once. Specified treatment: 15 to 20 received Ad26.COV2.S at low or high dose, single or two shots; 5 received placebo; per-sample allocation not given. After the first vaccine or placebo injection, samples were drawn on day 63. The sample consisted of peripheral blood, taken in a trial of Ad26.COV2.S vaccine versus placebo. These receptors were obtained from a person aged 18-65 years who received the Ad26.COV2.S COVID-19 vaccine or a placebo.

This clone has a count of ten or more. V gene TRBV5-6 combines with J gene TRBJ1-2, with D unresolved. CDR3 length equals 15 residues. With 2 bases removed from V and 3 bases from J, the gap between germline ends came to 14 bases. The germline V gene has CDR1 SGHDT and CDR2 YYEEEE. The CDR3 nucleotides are TGTGCCAGCAGCTTCCCCTCGGACGGATACTATGGCTACACCTTC. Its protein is CASSFPSDGYYGYTF.

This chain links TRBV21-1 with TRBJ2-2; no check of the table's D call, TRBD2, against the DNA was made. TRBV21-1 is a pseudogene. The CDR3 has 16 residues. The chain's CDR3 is CASSILAGSNTGELFF. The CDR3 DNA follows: TGTGCCAGCAGCATACTAGCGGGGTCGAACACCGGGGAGCTGTTTTTT.

As DNA, the CDR3 is TGTGCCAGCAGCACTACCGGCGGGGTAAACACCGGGGAGCTGTTTTTT. This gives the protein CASSTTGGVNTGELFF. V gene TRBV7-8 combines with J gene TRBJ2-2, with TRBD2 as a possible D gene (6 bases). The V gene lost 5 bases and the J gene lost 2 bases, with 15 bases spanning the gap. The germline V gene has CDR1 SGHVS and CDR2 FQNEAQ. This CDR3 has 16 amino acids.

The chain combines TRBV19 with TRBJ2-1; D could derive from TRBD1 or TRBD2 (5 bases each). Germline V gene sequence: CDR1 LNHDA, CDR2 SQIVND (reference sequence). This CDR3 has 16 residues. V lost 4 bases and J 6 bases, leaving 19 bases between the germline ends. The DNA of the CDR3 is TGTGCCAGTAGTACCCTTTGGGCCCTGGGGACCAATGAGCAGTTCTTC. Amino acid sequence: CASSTLWALGTNEQFF. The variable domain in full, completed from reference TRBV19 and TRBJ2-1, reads DGGITQSPKYLFRKEGQNVTLSCEQNLNHDAMYWYRQDPGQGLRLIYYSQIVNDFQKGDIAEGYSVSREKKESFPLTVTSAQKNPTAFYLCASSTLWALGTNEQFFGPGTRLTVL.

CDR3 in amino acids: CASSLFPAGASDTQYF. The DNA for the CDR3 is TGTGCCAGCAGCTTATTTCCAGCGGGGGCCTCAGATACGCAGTATTTT. The V gene is TRBV7-2, the J gene TRBJ2-3; 8 bases match TRBD2. The CDR3 loop spans 16 amino acids. Trimming at V came to 2 bases and at J to 4 bases, leaving 8 bases not matched to a gene. Germline V gives CDR1 SGHTA, CDR2 FQGNSA.

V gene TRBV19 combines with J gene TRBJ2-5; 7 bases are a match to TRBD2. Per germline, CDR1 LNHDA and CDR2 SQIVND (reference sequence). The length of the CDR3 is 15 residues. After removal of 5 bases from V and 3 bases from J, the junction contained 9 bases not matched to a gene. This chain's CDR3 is CASSDTPGGEETQYF. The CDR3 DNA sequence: TGTGCCAGTAGTGACACCCCGGGGGGAGAAGAGACCCAGTACTTC. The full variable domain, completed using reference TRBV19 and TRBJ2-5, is DGGITQSPKYLFRKEGQNVTLSCEQNLNHDAMYWYRQDPGQGLRLIYYSQIVNDFQKGDIAEGYSVSREKKESFPLTVTSAQKNPTAFYLCASSDTPGGEETQYFGPGTRLLVL.